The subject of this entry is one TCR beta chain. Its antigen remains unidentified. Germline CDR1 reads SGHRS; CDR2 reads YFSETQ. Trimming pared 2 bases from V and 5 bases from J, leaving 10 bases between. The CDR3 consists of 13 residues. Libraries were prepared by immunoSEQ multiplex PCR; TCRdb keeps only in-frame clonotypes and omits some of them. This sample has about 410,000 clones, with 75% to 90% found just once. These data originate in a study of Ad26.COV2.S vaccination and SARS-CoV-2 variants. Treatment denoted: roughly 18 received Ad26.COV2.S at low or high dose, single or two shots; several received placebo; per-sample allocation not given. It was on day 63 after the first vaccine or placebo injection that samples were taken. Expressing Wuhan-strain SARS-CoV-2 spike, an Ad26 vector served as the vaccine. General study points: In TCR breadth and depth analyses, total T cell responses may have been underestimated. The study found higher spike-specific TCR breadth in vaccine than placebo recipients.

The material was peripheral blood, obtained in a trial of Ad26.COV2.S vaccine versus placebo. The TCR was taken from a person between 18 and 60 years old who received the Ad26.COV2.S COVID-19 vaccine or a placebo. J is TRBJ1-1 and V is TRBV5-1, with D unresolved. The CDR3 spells CASSFGFGTEAFF. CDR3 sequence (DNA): TGCGCCAGCAGCTTCGGTTTTGGTACTGAAGCTTTCTTT.